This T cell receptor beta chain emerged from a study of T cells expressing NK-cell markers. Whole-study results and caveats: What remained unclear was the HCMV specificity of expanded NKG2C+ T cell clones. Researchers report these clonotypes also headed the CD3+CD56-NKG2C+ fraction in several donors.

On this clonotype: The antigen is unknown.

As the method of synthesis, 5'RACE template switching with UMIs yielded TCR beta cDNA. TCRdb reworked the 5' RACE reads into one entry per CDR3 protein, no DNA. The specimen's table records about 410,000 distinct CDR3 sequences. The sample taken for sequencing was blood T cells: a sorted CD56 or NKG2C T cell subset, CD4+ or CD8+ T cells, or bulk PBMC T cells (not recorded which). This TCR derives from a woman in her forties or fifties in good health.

The CDR3 reads CASSQTGGDYEQYF. The chain combines TRBV7-9 with TRBJ2-7; with no DNA, the TCRdb D assignment of TRBD1 cannot be verified. The CDR3 totals 14 residues. Germline loops: CDR1 SEHNR, CDR2 FQNEAQ (reference sequence). Based on the CDR3 plus reference TRBV7-9 and TRBJ2-7, the full variable domain is DTGVSQNPRHKITKRGQNVTFRCDPISEHNRLYWYRQTLGQGPEFLTYFQNEAQLEKSRLLSDRFSAERPKGSFSTLEIQRTEQGDSAMYLCASSQTGGDYEQYFGPGTRLTVT.